Listed here is a single TCR beta chain. The sample belongs to a study of regulatory T cells in long-lasting Graves disease. The CDR3 contains 12 residues. J was trimmed by 5 bases and V by 7 bases; bases with no gene match: 4. The V gene's germline CDR1 is SNHLY and CDR2 FYNNEI. Time point here: newly diagnosed GD, antithyroid drugs for less than 3 months. After RNA was extracted from PBMCs, the TCR library was made from it. Sequencing libraries for TCR beta were prepared with iRepertoire HTBI primers and Arm-PCR of CDR3 regions. Using its own MiXCR run on the multiplex PCR reads, TCRdb lists one record per CDR3 protein. The sample records about 620,000 distinct CDR3 sequences, around 15% being singletons. This sample also belongs to another study, concerning T cells in Graves' hyperthyroidism and ophthalmopathy.

The material sequenced was peripheral blood mononuclear cells (PBMCs), taken at new diagnosis, from a patient treated with antithyroid drugs. This chain connects TRBV2 to TRBJ1-2; 7 positions match TRBD1. This receptor was obtained from a woman under 40 with Graves disease. The CDR3 here is CASIGTAYGYTF. The DNA for the CDR3 is TGTGCCAGCATAGGGACAGCGTATGGCTACACCTTC.